The 6 T cell receptor beta chains reported below all come from one sample, sequenced in a study of T-cell reconstitution after alpha-beta-depleted transplantation in children. Construction of the TCRbeta library involved unique molecular identifiers. One entry per CDR3 protein, called by TCRdb with MiXCR from the PCR reads. The table records about 350,000 distinct CDR3 sequences, less than 15% of them present only once. The material sequenced was PBMCs, taken from the stem cell graft. The receptors shown here come from a human donor who donated a stem cell graft to a child with Fanconi anemia.

This clonotype was detected only a few times. The rearrangement joins TRBV7-9 to TRBJ1-1; D gene uncertain. From germline, CDR1 is SEHNR and CDR2 FQNEAQ (reference sequence). With 4 bases removed from V and 3 bases from J, the gap between germline ends came to 12 bases. The CDR3 consists of 14 residues. CDR3 sequence: CASSSRGRDTEAFF. The CDR3 nucleotides are TGTGCCAGCAGCTCTCGCGGGAGGGACACTGAAGCTTTCTTT.

In this sample, this clonotype turned up a few times. The chain joins TRBV5-6 to TRBJ1-1; no clear D gene. V lost 5 bases, J lost 3 bases, and 11 bases lay in between. CDR1 SGHDT and CDR2 YYEEEE come from the germline V gene. CDR3 length: 13 residues. The CDR3 loop is CASRLQEDTEAFF. DNA for the CDR3: TGTGCCAGCAGGTTGCAGGAGGACACTGAAGCTTTCTTT.

This clonotype was seen only a few times. This chain uses TRBV4-2 with TRBJ2-2; the D gene is possibly TRBD1 (5 bases). Between the trimmed V and J ends, which lost 0 bases and 6 bases, there was a span of 14 bases. CDR3 size: 16 residues. CDR1 LGHNA and CDR2 YNFKEQ come from the germline V gene. CDR3 DNA sequence: TGTGCCAGCAGCCAAGATCTAAGGGGCCAACCCGGGGAGCTGTTTTTT. Translation gives CASSQDLRGQPGELFF.

The chain uses TRBV29-1 and TRBJ1-1; D gene ambiguous. Germline V gene data show CDR1 as SQVTM and CDR2 as ANQGSEA. V lost 3 bases and J lost 4, with 6 bases in between. The CDR3 sequence is 11 residues long. The CDR3 here is CSVDLLTEAFF. CDR3 DNA sequence: TGCAGCGTTGATTTACTCACTGAAGCTTTCTTT.

V usage is TRBV30 and J usage is TRBJ2-2, with TRBD1 as a possible D gene (6 bases). The CDR3 is made up of 14 amino acids. Germline CDR1 reads GTSNPN; CDR2 reads SVGIG (reference sequence). V shed 0 bases and J shed 1 base, with 6 bases lying between them. The CDR3 loop reads CAWSVTGNTGELFF. The CDR3 nucleotides are TGTGCCTGGAGTGTGACAGGGAACACCGGGGAGCTGTTTTTT.

In nucleotides, the CDR3 is TGTGCCAGCAGCTTGGACGCACGGCAAACCTACGAGCAGTACGTC. This codes for CASSLDARQTYEQYV. The V and J genes are TRBV5-6 and TRBJ2-7; no clear D. Germline lookup yields CDR1 SGHDT and CDR2 YYEEEE. The CDR3 has 15 residues. V was pared by 0 bases and J by 2 bases, with 12 bases between.